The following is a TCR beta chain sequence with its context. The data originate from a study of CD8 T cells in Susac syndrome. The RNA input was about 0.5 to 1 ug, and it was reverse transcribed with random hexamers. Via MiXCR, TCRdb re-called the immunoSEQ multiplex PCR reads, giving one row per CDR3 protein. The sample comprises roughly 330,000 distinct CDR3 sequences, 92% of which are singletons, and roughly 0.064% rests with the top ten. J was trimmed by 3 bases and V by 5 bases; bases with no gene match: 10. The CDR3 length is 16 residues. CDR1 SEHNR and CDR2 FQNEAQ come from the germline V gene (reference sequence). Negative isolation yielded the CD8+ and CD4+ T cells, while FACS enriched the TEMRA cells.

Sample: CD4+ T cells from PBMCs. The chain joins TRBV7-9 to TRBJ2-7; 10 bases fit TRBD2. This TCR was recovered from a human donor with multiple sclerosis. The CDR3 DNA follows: TGTGCCAGCAGCCCTCATAGCGGGAGGTCCGTCTACGAGCAGTACTTC. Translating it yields CASSPHSGRSVYEQYF.